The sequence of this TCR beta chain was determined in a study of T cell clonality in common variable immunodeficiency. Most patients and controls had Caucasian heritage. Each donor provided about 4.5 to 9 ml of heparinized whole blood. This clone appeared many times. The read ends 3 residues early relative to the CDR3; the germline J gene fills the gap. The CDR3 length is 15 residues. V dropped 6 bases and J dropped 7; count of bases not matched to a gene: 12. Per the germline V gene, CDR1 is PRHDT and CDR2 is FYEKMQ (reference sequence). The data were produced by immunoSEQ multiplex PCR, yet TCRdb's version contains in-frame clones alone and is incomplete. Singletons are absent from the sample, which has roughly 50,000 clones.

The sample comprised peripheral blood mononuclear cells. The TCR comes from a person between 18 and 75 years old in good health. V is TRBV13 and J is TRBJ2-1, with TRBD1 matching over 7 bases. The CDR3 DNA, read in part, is TGTGCCAGCAGTTCCCTGGGGCAGGGGGAAAATGAG. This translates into CASSSLGQGENE. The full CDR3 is CASSSLGQGENEQFF.